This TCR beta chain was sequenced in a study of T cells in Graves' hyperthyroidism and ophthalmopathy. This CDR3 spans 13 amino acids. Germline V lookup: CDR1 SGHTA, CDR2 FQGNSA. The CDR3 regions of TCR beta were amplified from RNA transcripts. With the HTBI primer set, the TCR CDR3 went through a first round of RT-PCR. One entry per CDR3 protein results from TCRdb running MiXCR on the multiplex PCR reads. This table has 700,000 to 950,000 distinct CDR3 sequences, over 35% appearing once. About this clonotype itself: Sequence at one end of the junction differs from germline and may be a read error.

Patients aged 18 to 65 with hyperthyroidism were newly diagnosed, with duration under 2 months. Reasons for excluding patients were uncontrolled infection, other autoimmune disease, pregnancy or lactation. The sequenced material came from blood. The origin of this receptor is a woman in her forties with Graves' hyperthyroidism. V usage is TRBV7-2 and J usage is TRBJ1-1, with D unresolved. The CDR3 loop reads CASSSYGVTGAFF. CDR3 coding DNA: TGTGCCAGCAGCTCGTACGGGGTCACTGGAGCTTTCTTT. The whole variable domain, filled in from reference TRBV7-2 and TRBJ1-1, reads GAGVSQSPSNKVTEKGKDVELRCDPISGHTALYWYRQSLGQGLEFLIYFQGNSAPDKSGLPSDRFSAERTGGSVSTLTIQRTQQEDSAVYLCASSSYGVTGAFFGQGTRLTVV.